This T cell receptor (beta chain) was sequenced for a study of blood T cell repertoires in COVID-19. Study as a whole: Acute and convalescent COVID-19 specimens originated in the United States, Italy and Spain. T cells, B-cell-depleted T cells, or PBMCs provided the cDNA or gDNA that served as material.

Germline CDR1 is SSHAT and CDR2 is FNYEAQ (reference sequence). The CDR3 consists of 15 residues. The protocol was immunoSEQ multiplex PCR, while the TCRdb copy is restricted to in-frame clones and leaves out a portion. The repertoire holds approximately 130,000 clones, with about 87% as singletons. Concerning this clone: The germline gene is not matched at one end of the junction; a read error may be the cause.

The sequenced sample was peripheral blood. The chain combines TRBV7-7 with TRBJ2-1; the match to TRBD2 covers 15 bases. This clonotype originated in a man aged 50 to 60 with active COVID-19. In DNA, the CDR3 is TGTGCTAGCAGCCCCGGGACTAGCGGGGGGAGTGAGCAGTTCTTC. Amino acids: CASSPGTSGGSEQFF.